The source of this T cell receptor (beta chain) is a study of blood T cell repertoires in COVID-19. About the research overall: Researchers got acute and convalescent COVID-19 samples from the United States, Italy and Spain. In each case, the material was cDNA or gDNA derived from T cells, B-cell-depleted T cells, or PBMCs.

Per the original methods: Estimation of nucleated cell counts was performed using reference gene primer amplification. The data were produced by immunoSEQ multiplex PCR, yet TCRdb's version contains in-frame clones alone and is incomplete. V and J calls and clone size come straight from that table; D and trimming were deduced from the DNA. The sample lists about 240,000 clones, roughly 88% occurring once. Trimming took 1 base from V and 11 from J, leaving 14 bases between them. CDR1 and CDR2 (germline): LGHNT, FRNRAP. This CDR3 spans 13 amino acids. Source material: peripheral blood. This chain uses TRBV12-5 with TRBJ1-1; a possible D gene is TRBD1 (6 bases). This sequence originates from an elderly man with acute or convalescent COVID-19. As DNA, the CDR3 is TGTGCTAGTGGTTTGGGGACAGCCTCCAAGGCTTTCTTT. This translates into CASGLGTASKAFF. Supplemented by reference TRBV12-5 and TRBJ1-1, the full variable domain reads DARVTQTPRHKVTEMGQEVTMRCQPILGHNTVFWYRQTMMQGLELLAYFRNRAPLDDSGMPKDRFSAEMPDATLATLKIQPSEPRDSAVYFCASGLGTASKAFFGQGTRLTVV.